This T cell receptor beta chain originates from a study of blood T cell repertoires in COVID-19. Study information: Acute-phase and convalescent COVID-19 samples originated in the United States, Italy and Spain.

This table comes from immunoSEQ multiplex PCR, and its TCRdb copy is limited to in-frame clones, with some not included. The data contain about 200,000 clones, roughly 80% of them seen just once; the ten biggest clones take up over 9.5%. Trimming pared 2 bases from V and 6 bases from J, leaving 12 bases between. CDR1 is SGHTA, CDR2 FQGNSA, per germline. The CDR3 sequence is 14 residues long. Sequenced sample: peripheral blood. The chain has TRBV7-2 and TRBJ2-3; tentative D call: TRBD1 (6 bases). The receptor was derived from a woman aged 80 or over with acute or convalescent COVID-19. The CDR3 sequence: CASSLLRGRDTQYF. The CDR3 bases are TGTGCCAGCAGCTTACTCAGGGGCCGCGATACGCAGTATTTT.